This entry lists 19 T cell receptor beta chains sequenced from one sample in a study of CD8+CD57+ T cells in acquired aplastic anemia. TCR beta VDJ and CDR3 profiling used genomic DNA as template. TCRdb passed the reads through MiXCR, listing each CDR3 protein once. The sample has over 100,000 distinct CDR3 sequences, 40% to 45% seen once. The specimen sequenced was sorted CD4+, CD8+, or CD8+CD57+ T cells (not recorded which) from PBMCs. The receptors stem from a human donor in good health, serving as a control.

V is TRBV6-1 and J is TRBJ1-2; 7 bases match TRBD1. Trimming cost V 6 bases and J 1 base; bases outside gene matches: 8. The CDR3 extends over 15 amino acids. The germline V gene encodes CDR1 MNHNS and CDR2 SASEGT. As DNA, the CDR3 is TGTGCCAGCAGCCGACGGGACAGACTTAACTATGGCTACACCTTC. This encodes CASSRRDRLNYGYTF.

About this clonotype: A much larger clone is a single base away; this may be a read error. Lacking the conserved final phenylalanine or tryptophan, this CDR3 likely reflects a read error. V gene TRBV20-1 combines with J gene TRBJ1-1, with D unclear. The germline gives CDR1 DFQATT, CDR2 SNEGSKA (reference sequence). This CDR3 region has 12 residues. Written as DNA, the CDR3 is TGCAGTGCTACCGAGAGCAACACTAAAGCTTTCCTT. The encoded protein is CSATESNTKAFL.

This clonotype was detected a few times. The chain has TRBV5-4 and TRBJ1-2; D might be TRBD1 (5 bases). Per the germline V gene, CDR1 is SGHNT and CDR2 is YYREEE (reference sequence). V lost 0 bases and J 1 base, leaving 10 bases between the germline ends. The CDR3 consists of 15 residues. The CDR3 nucleotides read TGTGCCAGCAGCTTGGGACAGAGTATTAACTATGGCTACACCTTC. This sequence encodes CASSLGQSINYGYTF.

Written as DNA, the CDR3 is TGTGCCAGCAGCTTAATGGAGGGGACTGAAGCTTTCTTT. This codes for CASSLMEGTEAFF. The chain couples TRBV7-7 to TRBJ1-1; possible D gene TRBD1, 5 bases. The germline CDR1 and CDR2 sequences are SSHAT and FNYEAQ (reference sequence). This CDR3 is built from 13 residues. Trimming removed 2 bases at V and 5 bases at J, with 9 bases between.

This clonotype showed up just a few times. The chain couples TRBV27 to TRBJ2-5; 10 bases align to TRBD2. CDR3 length: 17 residues. Germline trimming cut 7 bases from V and 1 base from J; bases unmatched to any gene: 12. The germline CDR1 and CDR2 sequences are MNHEY and SMNVEV (reference sequence). The CDR3 sequence is CASTLVAGGLRQETQYF. Here the CDR3 DNA reads TGTGCCAGCACCCTTGTAGCGGGAGGCCTCCGCCAAGAGACCCAGTACTTC.

On this clonotype: With a much larger clone just one base away, this may be a read error. Since the CDR3 does not end with the conserved phenylalanine or tryptophan, this likely comes from a read error. The chain recombines TRBV19 with TRBJ1-2; weak D call: TRBD1 (6 bases). Trimming left V 6 bases short and J 4 bases short, with 21 bases between. The CDR3 has 16 amino acids. The germline CDR1 and CDR2 sequences are LNHDA and SQIVND (reference sequence). The CDR3 DNA is TGTGCCAGTAGACCGTCCCTCCGGGGGGGCAGCTATGGCTACACCCTC. As protein: CASRPSLRGGSYGYTL.

The CDR3 sequence is CASSLTRGQYF. The CDR3 bases are TGTGCCAGCAGCTTAACGAGGGGGCAGTATTTT. V and J are TRBV7-2 and TRBJ2-3, with D perhaps assigned TRBD1 or TRBD2 (5 bases each). With 2 bases removed from V and 11 bases from J, the gap between germline ends came to 8 bases. The CDR3 is 11 amino acids. Germline CDR1 and CDR2: SGHTA and FQGNSA.

This clonotype was seen a handful of times. The genes are TRBV20-1 and TRBJ1-1; D uncertain. This CDR3 is 21 amino acids long. Germline CDR1 DFQATT, CDR2 SNEGSKA (reference sequence). Trimming stripped 2 bases from V and 0 bases from J, with 31 bases between. The CDR3, as DNA: TGCAGTGCTAGAACCCCTTGGCAGGCATCGGCTGTTTCAAATATGAACACTGAAGCTTTCTTT. This sequence encodes CSARTPWQASAVSNMNTEAFF.

This chain connects TRBV19 to TRBJ1-5, with TRBD1 as a possible D gene (5 bases). From germline, CDR1 is LNHDA and CDR2 SQIVND (reference sequence). Trimming removed 6 bases at V and 11 bases at J, with 17 bases between. CDR3 length equals 13 residues. The CDR3 loop reads CASRGLATETQHF. The CDR3 DNA is TGTGCCAGTAGGGGACTAGCGACAGAGACCCAGCATTTT.

J is TRBJ1-1 and V is TRBV6-1, with 7 bases that match TRBD1. Germline V gene sequence: CDR1 MNHNS, CDR2 SASEGT. The CDR3 spans 15 residues. Germline trimming cut 5 bases from V and 0 bases from J; bases unmatched to any gene: 6. The CDR3 DNA sequence: TGTGCCAGCAGTCCCATGGGACAGCTGAACACTGAAGCTTTCTTT. Amino acids: CASSPMGQLNTEAFF.

The sample holds many counts of this clonotype. The gene calls are TRBV7-8 and TRBJ2-1, with 12 bases that match TRBD2. In germline, CDR1 is SGHVS, CDR2 FQNEAQ. V lost 1 base, J lost 9 bases, and 7 bases stayed unmatched. The CDR3 runs to 16 residues. The CDR3 DNA is TGTGCCAGCAGCTTAGTGACTAGCGGGAGTAGGGGTGAGCAGTTCTTC. Its protein product is CASSLVTSGSRGEQFF.

The genes are TRBV2 and TRBJ2-3, with D tentatively TRBD1 (6 bases). The CDR3 totals 15 residues. The germline V gene encodes CDR1 SNHLY and CDR2 FYNNEI. Trimming pared 4 bases from V and 4 bases from J, leaving 15 bases between. In DNA form, the CDR3 reads TGTGCCAGCAGTGCCGCTTGGGGGCTCGCAGATACGCAGTATTTT. It specifies CASSAAWGLADTQYF.

This chain links TRBV10-3 with TRBJ1-5, with 8 positions matching TRBD1. Germline V gene data show CDR1 as ENHRY and CDR2 as SYGVKD. Trimming took 6 bases from V and 5 from J; bases not matched to a gene: 3. The CDR3 has 13 amino acids. CDR3 region: CAIRDRDHQPQHF. The CDR3 DNA sequence: TGTGCCATCAGGGACAGGGACCATCAGCCCCAGCATTTT.

About this clonotype itself: It may be a read error: a sequence one base away is much more abundant. The chain joins TRBV27 to TRBJ2-5; D is ambiguous. The CDR3 loop spans 13 amino acids. The V and J ends lost 6 bases and 7 bases respectively, with 15 bases between them. Germline V gene data show CDR1 as MNHEY and CDR2 as SMNVEV (reference sequence). The DNA for the CDR3 is TGTGCCAGCAGGGTGTGGGGTATGGGGACCCAGTACTTC. This codes for CASRVWGMGTQYF.

V gene TRBV25-1 combines with J gene TRBJ2-5; D is undetermined. CDR3 size: 16 residues. V dropped 6 bases and J dropped 0 bases, with 17 bases sitting between them. Germline lookup yields CDR1 MGHDK and CDR2 SYGVNS. The CDR3 here is CASSLPVVWYQETQYF. CDR3 bases: TGTGCCAGCAGCCTCCCAGTCGTCTGGTACCAAGAGACCCAGTACTTC.

DNA for the CDR3: TGCAGTGATAGGCCGGGCAGCTACGAGCAGTACTTC. It specifies CSDRPGSYEQYF. The J gene is TRBJ2-7, the V gene TRBV20-1; D call uncertain. CDR3 size: 12 residues. Between the trimmed V and J ends, which lost 7 bases and 3 bases, there was a span of 13 bases. Looked up from germline, CDR1 is DFQATT and CDR2 is SNEGSKA (reference sequence).

At least ten counts were recorded for this clonotype. The V and J genes are TRBV5-1 and TRBJ1-2; D unclear. Between the trimmed V and J ends, which lost 2 bases and 0 bases, there was a span of 8 bases. CDR1 is SGHRS, CDR2 YFSETQ, per germline. The CDR3 loop spans 14 amino acids. In DNA form, the CDR3 reads TGCGCCAGCAGCTTTGCTCTTGCTAACTATGGCTACACCTTC. Translated: CASSFALANYGYTF.

There are many counts of this clonotype. This chain connects TRBV19 to TRBJ2-1; 7 nucleotides match TRBD2. The CDR3 covers 13 residues. Germline-derived CDR1 and CDR2 are LNHDA and SQIVND (reference sequence). Trimming at V came to 9 bases and at J to 7 bases, leaving 9 bases not matched to a gene. CDR3 loop: CASRTRSSNEQFF. DNA of the CDR3: TGTGCCAGCCGGACTAGGAGTTCAAATGAGCAGTTCTTC. The full variable domain, rest sourced from reference TRBV19 and TRBJ2-1, is DGGITQSPKYLFRKEGQNVTLSCEQNLNHDAMYWYRQDPGQGLRLIYYSQIVNDFQKGDIAEGYSVSREKKESFPLTVTSAQKNPTAFYLCASRTRSSNEQFFGPGTRLTVL.

The V gene is TRBV20-1, the J gene TRBJ2-6; TRBD2 matches 12 bases. Germline lookup yields CDR1 DFQATT and CDR2 SNEGSKA (reference sequence). After removal of 2 bases from V and 4 bases from J, the junction contained 12 bases not matched to a gene. CDR3 length: 19 amino acids. In DNA form, the CDR3 reads TGCAGTGCTAGAATCCTACTAGCGGGGGGAGGCTCCGGGGCCAACGTCCTGACTTTC. Encoded protein: CSARILLAGGGSGANVLTF.